This TCR beta chain comes out of a study of siplizumab effects on memory and regulatory T cells (dated by TCRdb to between 2018 and 2020). Broadly, across the study: The study examined how the anti-CD2 antibody siplizumab affects alloreactive T-cell subsets in allogeneic mixed lymphocyte reactions built from human PBMCs.

Library preparation was by the immunoSEQ multiplex PCR assay. Each sample had some 96,000 TCR templates assayed by the deep sequencing platform. Genomic DNA extracted from sorted T cells was used for TCRbeta CDR3 sequencing. The source study handled its data this way. The R programming language was used for clonal analysis of the TCRbeta CDR3 data. Comparing unstimulated samples against CFSE-low samples taken after the reaction was how alloreactive CD4+ and CD8+ clones were defined. Regulatory or non-regulatory origin of alloreactive CD4+ clones was assigned by matching sequences to the sorted unstimulated Treg and non-Treg repertoires. Entries here come from immuneACCESS through TCRdb and include only in-frame sequences with V and J called. Some clones fail to appear in such tables; in the studies checked, an unresolved V gene covers under half of the shortfall, and the cause of the remainder is unknown. The V and J calls and clone size are taken from that table; D and trimming were inferred from the DNA. This sample holds over 80,000 clones; about 94% were observed only once. In total, the top ten clones hold about 1.5% of the sample.

The CDR3 holds 14 amino acids from the cysteine to the phenylalanine. Only CDR3 DNA is held: 42 bases, read in frame from base 1. CDR1 and CDR2 were assigned from the germline V gene as MNHNS and SASEGT. V is trimmed back by 6 bases and J by 5 bases, and the junction contains 8 bases that no gene match accounts for. Here is what the overall study found, with its caveats: Because sequences below about 10^-5 frequency were poorly captured, only a minor fraction of alloreactive clones could be mapped to unstimulated subsets. A naive or memory phenotype could not be assigned to roughly 75-96% of proliferating CD4+ or CD8+ clones. The suppressive function of proliferating Tregs from siplizumab cultures was not functionally confirmed. The cumulative frequency of alloreactive sequences that could be traced back to unstimulated CD4+ memory T cells was significantly reduced by siplizumab. Among mappable alloreactive CD4+ clones, the Treg-derived fraction averaged about 75% with siplizumab versus around 27% in control reactions. Unstimulated naive T cells appeared more diverse than memory T cells, and naive cells seemed to contribute substantially to the alloresponse.

Sorted unstimulated T cells, along with proliferating T cells recovered from mixed lymphocyte reactions, underwent TCRbeta CDR3 sequencing. Fresh whole blood from roughly nine HLA-typed healthy donors was used as the source from which PBMCs were isolated. Unstimulated CD4+ non-regulatory T cells were FACS-sorted to map the origin of alloreactive clones. A note on this clone: The specificity of this receptor is unknown. No base qualities exist here, and no much larger clone lies one base off it.

The receptor was isolated from a human donor in good health. Recombination joined TRBV6-1 with TRBJ2-3, with 7 bases aligning to TRBD2. Sequencing was carried out using non-Treg CD4+ T cells sorted from blood. The sample's cell subset or site, from its label and the paper: FACS-sorted unstimulated CD4+ non-regulatory T cells. The nucleotide sequence is given as TGTGCCAGCAGGGGGCTAGCGGAGATAGATACGCAGTATTTT. This encodes CASRGLAEIDTQYF.